This T cell receptor (beta chain) was sequenced in a study of blood T cell repertoires in COVID-19 (TCRdb year 2020). About the investigation overall: The collaborator samples originated in the United States, Italy and Spain and spanned the acute and convalescent phases of COVID-19. Sample metadata almost always included a de-identified subject ID, COVID-19 status, age in years and sex. Samples came from the ongoing ImmuneRACE study (first 160 participants) plus 1,254 subjects from 6 global collaborators. The prospective study material was composed of cDNA or gDNA derived from T cells, B-cell-depleted T cells, or PBMCs. HLA class I and class II types, where available, came from metadata supplied by the sample provider rather than from assay-based typing. A freely available public database, intended as a resource for researchers studying the immune response to SARS-CoV-2, is where the repertoires were released. Subjects who had been exposed to COVID-19, were actively infected with it, or had recovered from it provided the deeply sampled blood TCRbeta repertoires that made up the dataset. Points the paper makes about the study in general: The quantity of clinical and demographic metadata differed by source and by participant and was supplied without curation.

The CDR3 holds 15 amino acids from the cysteine to the phenylalanine. Just the 45-base CDR3 DNA is kept, in frame starting at base 1. From V the trimming removes 6 bases and from J it removes 2 bases, while the gene matches leave 4 bases of the junction unaccounted for. From the germline V gene, CDR1 is SNHLY and CDR2 is FYNNEI. TCRbeta CDR3 regions were amplified from genomic DNA using the immunoSEQ Assay, a bias-controlled multiplex PCR. Processing in the source paper ran as follows. The number of nucleated cells in each sample was estimated by amplification of reference gene primers within the assay. To quantify the absolute abundance of each unique TCRbeta CDR3 rearrangement, sequence reads were collapsed and filtered. Productive Simpson clonality was computed per sample as the square root of Simpson's diversity index over productive rearrangements. The table comes from immuneACCESS by way of TCRdb, which keeps in-frame sequences with V and J called. Part of the clones is missing from these tables; in studies checked, under half for an unresolved V gene and the rest for unknown reasons. That table gives V, J and clone size, and the DNA gave D and trimming. This sample holds some 150,000 clones; around four fifths were observed only once. About 4.2% of the sample goes to the ten largest clones.

The collaborating institutions used their own protocols to collect whole blood in K2EDTA tubes. For TCRbeta analysis, collaborator samples were shipped as frozen whole blood, as isolated PBMCs, or as DNA extracted from either sample type. On this clone itself: No cognate antigen has been identified for it. It has no much larger one-base neighbor in the sample; base qualities were not kept.

The material sequenced was peripheral blood. This receptor was identified in a woman of 80 years or more with acute or convalescent COVID-19. Recombination linked TRBV2 to TRBJ2-1; TRBD1 matches 10 bases in the middle. The DNA sequence reads TGTGCCAGCAGGGCGGGACAGGGGACCTACAATGAGCAGTTCTTC. Translated, this gives CASRAGQGTYNEQFF.